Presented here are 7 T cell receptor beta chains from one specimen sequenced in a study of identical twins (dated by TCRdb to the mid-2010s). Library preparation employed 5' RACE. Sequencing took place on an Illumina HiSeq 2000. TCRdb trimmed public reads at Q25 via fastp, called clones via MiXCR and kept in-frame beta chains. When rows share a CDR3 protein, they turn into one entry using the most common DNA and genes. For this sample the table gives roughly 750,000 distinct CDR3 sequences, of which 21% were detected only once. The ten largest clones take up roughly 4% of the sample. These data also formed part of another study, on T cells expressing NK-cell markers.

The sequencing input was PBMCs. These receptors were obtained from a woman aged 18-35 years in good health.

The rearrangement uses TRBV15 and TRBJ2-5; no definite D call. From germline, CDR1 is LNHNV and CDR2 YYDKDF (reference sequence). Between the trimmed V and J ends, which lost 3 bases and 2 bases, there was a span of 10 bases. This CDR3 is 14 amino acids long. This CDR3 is CATSRRLDQETQYF. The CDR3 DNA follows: TGTGCCACCAGCAGGAGACTGGATCAAGAGACCCAGTACTTC. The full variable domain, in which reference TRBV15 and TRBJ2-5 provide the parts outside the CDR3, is DAMVIQNPRYQVTQFGKPVTLSCSQTLNHNVMYWYQQKSSQAPKLLFHYYDKDFNNEADTPDNFQSRRPNTSFCFLDIRSPGLGDTAMYLCATSRRLDQETQYFGPGTRLLVL.

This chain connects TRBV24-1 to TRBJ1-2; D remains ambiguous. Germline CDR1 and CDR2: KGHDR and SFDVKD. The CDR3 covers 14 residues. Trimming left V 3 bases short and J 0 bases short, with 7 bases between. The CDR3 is CATSDRPSNYGYTF. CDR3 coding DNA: TGTGCCACCAGTGATCGACCTTCTAACTATGGCTACACCTTC.

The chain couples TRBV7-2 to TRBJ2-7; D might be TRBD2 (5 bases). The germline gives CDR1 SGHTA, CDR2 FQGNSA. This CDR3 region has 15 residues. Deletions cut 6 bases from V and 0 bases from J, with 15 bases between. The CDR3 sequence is CASRPPGLSSYEQYF. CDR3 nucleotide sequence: TGTGCCAGCAGACCCCCCGGACTCAGCTCCTACGAGCAGTACTTC.

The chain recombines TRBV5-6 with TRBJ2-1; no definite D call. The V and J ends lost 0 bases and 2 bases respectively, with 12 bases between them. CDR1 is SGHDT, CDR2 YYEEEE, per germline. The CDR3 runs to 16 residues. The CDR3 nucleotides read TGTGCCAGCAGCTTGGATGGGTACGCAACCTACAATGAGCAGTTCTTC. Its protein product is CASSLDGYATYNEQFF.

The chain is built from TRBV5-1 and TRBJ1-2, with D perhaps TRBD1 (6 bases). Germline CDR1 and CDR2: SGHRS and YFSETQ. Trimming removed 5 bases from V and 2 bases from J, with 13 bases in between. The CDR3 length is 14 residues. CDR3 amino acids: CASRPDSANYGYTF. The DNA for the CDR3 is TGCGCCAGCAGACCGGACAGTGCAAACTATGGCTACACCTTC. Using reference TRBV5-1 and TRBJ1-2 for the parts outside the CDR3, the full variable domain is KAGVTQTPRYLIKTRGQQVTLSCSPISGHRSVSWYQQTPGQGLQFLFEYFSETQRNKGNFPGRFSGRQFSNSRSEMNVSTLELGDSALYLCASRPDSANYGYTFGSGTRLTVV.

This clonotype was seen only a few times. The CDR3 DNA reads as TGTGCCAGCCGGGAGGACATGGGTACAGGTCCGTTCTTC. Its translation: CASREDMGTGPFF. This chain uses TRBV27 with TRBJ2-1; 7 bases fit TRBD2. The V gene's germline CDR1 is MNHEY and CDR2 SMNVEV (reference sequence). J gave up 15 bases and V 8 bases, and 16 bases lay outside the gene matches. The CDR3 runs 13 residues.

The CDR3 region is CASSYSTGLHEKLFF. CDR3 bases: TGCGCCAGCAGTTATTCGACAGGGTTGCATGAAAAACTGTTTTTT. This chain links TRBV23-1 with TRBJ1-4; TRBD1 matches at 7 bases. TRBV23-1 is filed as an ORF, its function uncertain. The CDR3 consists of 15 residues. V lost 5 bases, J lost 6 bases, and 9 bases stayed unmatched.